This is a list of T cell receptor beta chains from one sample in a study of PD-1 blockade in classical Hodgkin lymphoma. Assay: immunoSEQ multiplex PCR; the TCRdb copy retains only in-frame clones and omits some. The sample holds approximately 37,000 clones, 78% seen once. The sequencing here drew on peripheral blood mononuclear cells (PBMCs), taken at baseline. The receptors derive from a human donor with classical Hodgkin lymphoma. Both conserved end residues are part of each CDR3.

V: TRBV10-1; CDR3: CASSESNTSGGRTDTQYF
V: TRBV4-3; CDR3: CASSQGLAGAGETQYF
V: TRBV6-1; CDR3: CASSEIGQGVSHSPLHF
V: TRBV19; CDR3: CASTSWANSNQPQHF
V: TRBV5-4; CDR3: CASSLDRDTEAFF
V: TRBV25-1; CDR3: CASSSPGVDEKLFF
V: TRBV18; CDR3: CASSPVGAGDYYEQYF
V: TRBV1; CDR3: CTSSAGTGSCSGNTIYF
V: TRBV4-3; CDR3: CASSQDSSGGDNEQFF
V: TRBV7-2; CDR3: CASSLWGARGISYTF
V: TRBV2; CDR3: CASSEGTGDEAFF
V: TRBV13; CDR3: CASSLGTGSQPQHF
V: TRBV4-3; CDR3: CASSQQPGQEQYF
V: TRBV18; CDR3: CASSPTSGVVINTDTQYF
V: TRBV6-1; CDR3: CASSDVEEQFF
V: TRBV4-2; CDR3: CASSQEILETRVYNEQFF
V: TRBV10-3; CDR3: CAITTGGRRPPSEKLFF
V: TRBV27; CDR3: CASMGQGSTTQYF
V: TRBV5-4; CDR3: CASSFPGQGALETQYF
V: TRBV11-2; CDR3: CASSQDNYEQYF
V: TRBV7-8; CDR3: CASSLARTYEQYF
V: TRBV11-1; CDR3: CASSPTRSGDTQYF